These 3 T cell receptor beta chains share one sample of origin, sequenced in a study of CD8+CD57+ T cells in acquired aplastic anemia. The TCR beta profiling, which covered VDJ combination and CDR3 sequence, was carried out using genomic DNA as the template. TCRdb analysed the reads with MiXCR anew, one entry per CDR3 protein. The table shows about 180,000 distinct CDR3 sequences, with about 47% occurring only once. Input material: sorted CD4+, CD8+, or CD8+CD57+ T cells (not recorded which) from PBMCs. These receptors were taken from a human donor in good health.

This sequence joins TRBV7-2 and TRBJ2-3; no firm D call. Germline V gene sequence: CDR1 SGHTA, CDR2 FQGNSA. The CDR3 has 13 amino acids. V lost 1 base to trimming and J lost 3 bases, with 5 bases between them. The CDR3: CASSLVRTDTQYF. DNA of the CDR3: TGTGCCAGCAGCTTAGTCCGGACAGATACGCAGTATTTT.

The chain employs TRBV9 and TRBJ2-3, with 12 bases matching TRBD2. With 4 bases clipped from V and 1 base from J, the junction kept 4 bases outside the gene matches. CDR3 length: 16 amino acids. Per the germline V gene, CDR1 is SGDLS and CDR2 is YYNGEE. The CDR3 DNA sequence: TGTGCCAGCAGCTTCTGGACTAGCGGGGGCACAGATACGCAGTATTTT. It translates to CASSFWTSGGTDTQYF.

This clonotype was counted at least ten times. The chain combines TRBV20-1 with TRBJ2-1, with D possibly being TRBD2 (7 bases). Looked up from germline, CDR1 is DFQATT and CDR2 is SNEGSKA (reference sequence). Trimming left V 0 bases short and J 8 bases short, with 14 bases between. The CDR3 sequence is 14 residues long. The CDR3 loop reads CSARDEGRGDEQFF. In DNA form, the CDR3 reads TGCAGTGCTAGAGACGAGGGGAGGGGGGATGAGCAGTTCTTC.